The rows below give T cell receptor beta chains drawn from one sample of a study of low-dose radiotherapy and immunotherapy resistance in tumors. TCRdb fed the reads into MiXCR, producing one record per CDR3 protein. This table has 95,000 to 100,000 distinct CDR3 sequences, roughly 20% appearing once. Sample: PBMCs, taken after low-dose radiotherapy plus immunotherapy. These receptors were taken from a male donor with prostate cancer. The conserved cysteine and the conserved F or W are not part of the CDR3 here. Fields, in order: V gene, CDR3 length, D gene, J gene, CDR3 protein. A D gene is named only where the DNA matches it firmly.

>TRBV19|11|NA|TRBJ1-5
ATRQSLNQPQH
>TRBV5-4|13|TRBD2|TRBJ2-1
ASSLASSGANEQF
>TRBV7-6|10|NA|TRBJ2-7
ASSPPIGEQY
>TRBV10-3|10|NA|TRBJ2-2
ATGLNTGELF
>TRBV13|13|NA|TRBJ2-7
ASSLVGAHSYEQY
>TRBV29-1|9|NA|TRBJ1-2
SVEDPSGYT
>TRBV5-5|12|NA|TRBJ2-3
ASSRRLSQDTQY
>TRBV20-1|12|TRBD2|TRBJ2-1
SARTSGTYNEQF
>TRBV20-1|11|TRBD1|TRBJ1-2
SARVQTGLDYT
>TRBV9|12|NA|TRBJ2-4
ASSVGVLRNIQY
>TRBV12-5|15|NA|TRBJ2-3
ASGPGEEAGGPDTQY
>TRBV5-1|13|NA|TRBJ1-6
ASSLDWDRNSPLH
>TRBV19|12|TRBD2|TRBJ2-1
ATTLAGGYNEQF
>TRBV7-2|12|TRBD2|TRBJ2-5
ASSGSGGWETQY
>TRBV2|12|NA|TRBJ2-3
ASSEQGLTDTQY
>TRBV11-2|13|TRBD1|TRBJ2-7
ASSLDRTESYEQY
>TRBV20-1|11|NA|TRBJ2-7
SARSGGALEQY
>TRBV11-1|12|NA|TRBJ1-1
ASSSGPRNTEAF
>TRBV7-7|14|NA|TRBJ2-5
ASSLAGDLGQETQY
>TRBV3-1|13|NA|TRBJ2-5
ASSQGVVSQETQY
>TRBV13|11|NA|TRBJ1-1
ASSLDLGTEAF
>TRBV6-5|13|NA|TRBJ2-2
ASSGGRANTGELF
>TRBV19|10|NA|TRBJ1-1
ASSIAATEAF
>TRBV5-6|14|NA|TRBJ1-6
ASSPTAASYNSPLH
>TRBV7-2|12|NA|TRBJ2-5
ASSLSGGQETQY
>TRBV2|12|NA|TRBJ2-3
ASSEASGTDTQY
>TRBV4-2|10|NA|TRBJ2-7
ASSPLAGEQY
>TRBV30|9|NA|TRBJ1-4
AWTRGEKLF
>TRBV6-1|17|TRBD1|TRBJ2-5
ASSKRGFGTGGASWTQY
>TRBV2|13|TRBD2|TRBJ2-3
ASRGSGGAGDTQY
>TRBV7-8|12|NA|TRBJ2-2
ASSYGAVAGELF
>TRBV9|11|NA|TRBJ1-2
ASSAELIDGYT
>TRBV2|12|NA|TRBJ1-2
ASSVEGISYGYT
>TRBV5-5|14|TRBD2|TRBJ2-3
ASSLRAGDNTDTQY
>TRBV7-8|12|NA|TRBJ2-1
ASSFSTGLNEQF
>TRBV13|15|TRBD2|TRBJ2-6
ASSLGQGGTGANVLT
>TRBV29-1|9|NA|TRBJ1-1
SVWGLTEAF
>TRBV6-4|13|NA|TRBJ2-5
ASPGTYREQETQY
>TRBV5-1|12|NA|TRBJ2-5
ASSFGPVEETQY
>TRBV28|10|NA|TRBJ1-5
ASSHSNQPQH
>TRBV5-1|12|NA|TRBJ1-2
ASSLVGPNDGYT
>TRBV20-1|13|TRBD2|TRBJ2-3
SARVVAGFTDTQY
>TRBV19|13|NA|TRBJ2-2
ASSTPGANTGELF
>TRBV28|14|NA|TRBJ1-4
ASSFVGDRPNEKLF
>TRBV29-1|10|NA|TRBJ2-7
SVEDTTYEQY
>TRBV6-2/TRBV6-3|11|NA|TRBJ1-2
ASSDGGYYGYT
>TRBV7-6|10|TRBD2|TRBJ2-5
SGAGEQETQY
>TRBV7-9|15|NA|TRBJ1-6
ASSGWGTSRGGSPLH